Presented here are 28 T cell receptor beta chains from one specimen sequenced in a study of response to subunit inactivated influenza vaccine. TCRdb reprocessed the RT-PCR reads with MiXCR, giving one entry per CDR3 protein. The data contain some 540,000 distinct CDR3 sequences, roughly a quarter of them singletons. The same data also contributed to another study, on T cells expressing NK-cell markers. From that paper: Synthesis of TCR beta cDNA relied on 5'RACE template switching carrying UMIs.

The specimen was CD4+ T cells sorted from PBMCs, collected 12 days after vaccination. The receptors were sampled from a man in his forties or fifties who received an inactivated influenza vaccine.

This chain joins TRBV27 and TRBJ2-2; the match to TRBD2 covers 11 bases. V dropped 7 bases and J dropped 0; count of bases not matched to a gene: 7. CDR1 and CDR2 from the germline V gene are MNHEY and SMNVEV (reference sequence). The CDR3 sequence is 17 residues long. The CDR3 loop is CASKGTSGPANTGELFF. The CDR3 DNA sequence: TGTGCCAGCAAGGGGACTAGCGGCCCTGCGAACACCGGGGAGCTGTTTTTT.

The J gene is TRBJ1-1, the V gene TRBV6-5; D uncertain. V lost 2 bases, J lost 4 bases, and 17 bases lay in between. This CDR3 is built from 16 residues. In germline, CDR1 is MNHEY, CDR2 SVGAGI. Here the CDR3 DNA reads TGTGCCAGCAGTTACAGACGTGGGGTCGGGATCACTGAAGCTTTCTTT. Amino acids: CASSYRRGVGITEAFF.

The rearrangement joins TRBV20-1 to TRBJ2-5, with D perhaps TRBD1 (6 bases). The germline V gene has CDR1 DFQATT and CDR2 SNEGSKA (reference sequence). The CDR3 runs 13 residues. CDR3 nucleotide sequence: TGCAGCCAAAAAAGGGGGACGGGAGAGACCCAGTACTTC. This translates into CSQKRGTGETQYF.

The sample holds many counts of this clonotype. The genes are TRBV12-3 or TRBV12-4 and TRBJ2-4, with a possible D match to TRBD1 (6 bases). The CDR3 runs to 13 residues. The V gene lost 6 bases and the J gene lost 6 bases, with 12 bases spanning the gap. The CDR3 spells CASRTGSANIQYF. Written as DNA, the CDR3 is TGTGCCAGCAGAACAGGGTCCGCAAACATTCAGTACTTC.

The chain joins TRBV18 to TRBJ1-1; the match to TRBD1 covers 9 bases. CDR1 and CDR2 (germline): KGHSH, LQKENI. The CDR3 length is 15 residues. V gave up 2 bases and J gave up 1 base; unmatched junction bases: 2. This chain's CDR3 is CASSPGTGPNTEAFF. The CDR3 nucleotides read TGTGCCAGCTCACCAGGGACAGGGCCGAACACTGAAGCTTTCTTT.

The chain employs TRBV27 and TRBJ2-1; TRBD2 is a possible D gene (6 bases). Germline lookup yields CDR1 MNHEY and CDR2 SMNVEV (reference sequence). The V and J ends lost 4 bases and 3 bases respectively, with 16 bases between them. The CDR3 consists of 16 residues. DNA for the CDR3: TGTGCCAGCAGTTCCCTCCGGGGCGGGAACTACAATGAGCAGTTCTTC. This sequence encodes CASSSLRGGNYNEQFF.

The genes are TRBV18 and TRBJ2-2; D gene ambiguous. Trimming took off 3 bases at V and 4 bases at J, with 12 bases between the two ends. Germline CDR1 and CDR2: KGHSH and LQKENI. This CDR3 has 15 amino acids. The CDR3 region is CASSPDRTSTGELFF. Written as DNA, the CDR3 is TGTGCCAGCTCACCCGACCGGACGTCCACCGGGGAGCTGTTTTTT.

The chain couples TRBV12-3 or TRBV12-4 to TRBJ2-6; possible D gene TRBD1, 5 bases. The V gene lost 1 base and the J gene lost 2 bases, with 6 bases spanning the gap. This CDR3 has 15 amino acids. The CDR3 sequence: CASSLDRTGANVLTF. The CDR3 region has the DNA TGTGCCAGCAGTTTAGACAGGACTGGGGCCAACGTCCTGACTTTC.

V usage is TRBV9 and J usage is TRBJ2-6; no reliable D call. V shed 3 bases and J shed 0 bases, with 10 bases lying between them. The germline gives CDR1 SGDLS, CDR2 YYNGEE. The CDR3 consists of 16 residues. The CDR3 DNA follows: TGTGCCAGCAGCGAGACCTTGAGCTCTGGGGCCAACGTCCTGACTTTC. This gives the protein CASSETLSSGANVLTF.

The table lists this clonotype with a few counts. DNA for the CDR3: TGTGCCAGCAGCTTGGGACAGGGTTTCTCTGAAGCTTTCTTT. This sequence encodes CASSLGQGFSEAFF. The chain combines TRBV5-5 with TRBJ1-1; 7 bases fit TRBD1. J was trimmed by 6 bases and V by 0 bases; bases with no gene match: 5. The germline V gene has CDR1 SGHKS and CDR2 YYEKEE (reference sequence). This CDR3 has 14 residues.

The chain is built from TRBV18 and TRBJ2-1; TRBD1 matches at 10 bases. The CDR3 has 14 residues. Germline trimming cut 3 bases from V and 9 bases from J; bases unmatched to any gene: 5. Germline V gene lookup returns CDR1 KGHSH and CDR2 LQKENI. The CDR3 DNA reads TGTGCCAGCTCACCCGGGACAGGGGTGGGTGAGCAGTTCTTC. Translated: CASSPGTGVGEQFF.

The chain's CDR3 is CAVSGTPSSYEQYF. The CDR3 DNA reads as TGTGCCGTCTCCGGGACACCGAGCTCCTACGAGCAGTACTTC. V gene TRBV10-3 combines with J gene TRBJ2-7, with a tentative D call TRBD1 (6 bases). The CDR3 runs to 14 residues. Germline CDR1 is ENHRY and CDR2 is SYGVKD. Between the trimmed V and J ends, which lost 11 bases and 0 bases, there was a span of 17 bases.

The chain has TRBV20-1 and TRBJ2-1; 10 nucleotides line up with TRBD1. The CDR3 contains 16 residues. Per germline, CDR1 DFQATT and CDR2 SNEGSKA (reference sequence). V lost 0 bases and J lost 7; bases outside the gene matches: 9. The CDR3 bases are TGCAGTGCTAGAGATTCTGGGACAGGGGTCCGTAATGAGCAGTTCTTC. Translating gives CSARDSGTGVRNEQFF.

This rearrangement joins TRBV4-2 to TRBJ2-7, with TRBD2 matching 12 bases. The CDR3 contains 18 residues. Germline V gene data show CDR1 as LGHNA and CDR2 as YNFKEQ. Losses at the gene ends were 1 base for V and 3 bases for J; bases not matched to a gene: 10. CDR3 residues: CASSQVAGLAGHFYEQYF. CDR3 sequence (DNA): TGTGCCAGCAGCCAAGTAGCGGGACTAGCGGGTCACTTCTACGAGCAGTACTTC.

The chain uses TRBV24-1 and TRBJ2-2, with unresolved D. Germline values: CDR1 KGHDR, CDR2 SFDVKD. The CDR3 totals 14 residues. With 3 bases removed from V and 4 bases from J, the gap between germline ends came to 8 bases. The CDR3 nucleotides are TGTGCCACCAGTGATGAACCAAGCACCGGGGAGCTGTTTTTT. Amino acid sequence: CATSDEPSTGELFF.

This clonotype was observed a handful of times. The chain has TRBV11-2 and TRBJ1-1; no clear D. The germline V gene encodes CDR1 SGHAT and CDR2 FQNNGV. Trimming stripped 1 base from V and 7 bases from J, with 10 bases between. The CDR3 spans 13 residues. CDR3 in DNA: TGTGCCAGCAGCTTAGGAGGGTACAGTGAAGCTTTCTTT. Protein: CASSLGGYSEAFF.

Worth noting for this clonotype: The junction departs from germline at one end; a sequencing error may be responsible. This rearrangement joins TRBV19 to TRBJ2-7; 8 bases align to TRBD1. CDR1 is LNHDA and CDR2 is SQIVND in the germline V gene (reference sequence). The CDR3 loop spans 13 amino acids. CDR3 residues: CASSIGQGHEEYF. For the CDR3, the DNA is TGTGCCAGTAGTATCGGACAGGGACACGAGGAGTACTTC. The full variable domain, its missing parts supplied by reference TRBV19 and TRBJ2-7, is DGGITQSPKYLFRKEGQNVTLSCEQNLNHDAMYWYRQDPGQGLRLIYYSQIVNDFQKGDIAEGYSVSREKKESFPLTVTSAQKNPTAFYLCASSIGQGHEEYFGPGTRLTVT.

This clonotype was counted only a few times. V usage is TRBV24-1 and J usage is TRBJ2-2; 10 bases line up with TRBD2. This CDR3 region has 16 residues. V was pared by 3 bases and J by 1 base, with 1 base of the junction left unmatched. The germline V gene encodes CDR1 KGHDR and CDR2 SFDVKD. The CDR3 loop is CATSDPSGRNTGELFF. As DNA, the CDR3 is TGTGCCACCAGTGATCCTAGCGGGAGGAACACCGGGGAGCTGTTTTTT.

This clonotype came up a few times. The V and J genes are TRBV20-1 and TRBJ1-2; tentative D call: TRBD1 (5 bases). V was pared by 3 bases and J by 4 bases, with 9 bases between. Germline CDR1 reads DFQATT; CDR2 reads SNEGSKA (reference sequence). This CDR3 has 12 residues. CDR3: CSARGQGYGYTF. CDR3 nucleotides: TGCAGTGCTAGGGGCCAGGGCTATGGCTACACCTTC.

This clonotype has only a few counts. This chain links TRBV20-1 with TRBJ1-5; 7 bases agree with TRBD1. In germline, CDR1 is DFQATT, CDR2 SNEGSKA (reference sequence). The CDR3 covers 13 residues. The ends lost 5 bases at V and 2 bases at J; junction bases unmatched: 3. Here the CDR3 DNA reads TGCAGTGCTTGGACAGGCCGCAATCAGCCCCAGCATTTT. Translating gives CSAWTGRNQPQHF.

This clonotype was counted between two and nine times. The rearrangement links TRBV4-2 to TRBJ2-7, with 9 bases identical to TRBD1. V dropped 0 bases and J dropped 6; count of bases not matched to a gene: 6. There are 15 residues in the CDR3. CDR1 is LGHNA and CDR2 is YNFKEQ in the germline V gene. This CDR3 is CASSQETQGASEQYF. The CDR3, as DNA: TGTGCCAGCAGCCAAGAGACACAGGGGGCGAGCGAGCAGTACTTC.

V usage is TRBV20-1 and J usage is TRBJ1-2; 9 nucleotides match TRBD1. Germline CDR1 and CDR2: DFQATT and SNEGSKA (reference sequence). This CDR3 contains 14 residues. Trimming took 5 bases from V and 8 from J; bases not matched to a gene: 12. This chain's CDR3 is CSASGQGESYGYTF. CDR3 sequence (DNA): TGCAGTGCTTCGGGACAGGGAGAGTCGTACGGCTACACCTTC.

The rearrangement links TRBV12-3 or TRBV12-4 to TRBJ2-2; D uncertain. Trimming took off 6 bases at V and 1 base at J, with 9 bases between the two ends. The CDR3 extends over 14 amino acids. CDR3 in amino acids: CASSLWGNTGELFF. CDR3 bases: TGTGCCAGCAGCCTATGGGGGAACACCGGGGAGCTGTTTTTT.

The V gene is TRBV29-1, the J gene TRBJ2-5; TRBD2 aligns across 8 bases. In germline, CDR1 is SQVTM, CDR2 ANQGSEA. Trimming removed 6 bases from V and 1 base from J; junction bases left unmatched: 10. The CDR3 has 15 amino acids. CDR3 sequence: CSVTEGGGLQETQYF. The CDR3 nucleotides are TGCAGCGTCACCGAGGGCGGGGGGCTCCAAGAGACCCAGTACTTC.

There are a few counts of this clonotype. CDR3 coding DNA: TGTGCCAGCTCACCCCAGGGAAGCGGAGGAGGCTACACCTTC. This codes for CASSPQGSGGGYTF. The V gene is TRBV18, the J gene TRBJ1-2; perhaps TRBD1 as D (5 bases). Trimming took 3 bases from V and 8 from J, leaving 16 bases between them. The germline gives CDR1 KGHSH, CDR2 LQKENI. This CDR3 has 14 amino acids.

The rearrangement links TRBV5-1 to TRBJ2-7; D possibly uses TRBD1 or TRBD2 (5 bases each). The germline V gene has CDR1 SGHRS and CDR2 YFSETQ. Trimming took 4 bases from V and 1 from J, leaving 15 bases between them. CDR3 size: 15 residues. This CDR3 reads CASSMGRSPSYEQYF. The DNA of the CDR3 is TGCGCCAGCAGCATGGGACGAAGCCCGTCCTACGAGCAGTACTTC.

This clonotype was observed a handful of times. The J gene is TRBJ2-1, the V gene TRBV29-1, with 15 bases that match TRBD2. The CDR3 runs 18 residues. Germline V lookup: CDR1 SQVTM, CDR2 ANQGSEA. Germline trimming cut 3 bases from V and 3 bases from J; bases unmatched to any gene: 9. The CDR3 DNA reads TGCAGCGTTGACGGGGGGACTAGCGGGGGGAAGAGCTACAATGAGCAGTTCTTC. It codes for CSVDGGTSGGKSYNEQFF.

This chain uses TRBV20-1 with TRBJ2-5; D possibly uses TRBD1 or TRBD2 (5 bases each). V lost 7 bases to trimming and J lost 9 bases, with 24 bases between them. The CDR3 runs to 14 residues. Per the germline V gene, CDR1 is DFQATT and CDR2 is SNEGSKA (reference sequence). The CDR3 coding sequence is TGCAGTGACGTCCGGGGCCCATCCTCGTCGGCCCAGTACTTC. Residues: CSDVRGPSSSAQYF.